A selection of T cell receptor beta chains follows, all from one sample in a study of shared clonotypes between healthy human individuals. Some clones are missing from TCRdb's copy, which holds only in-frame ones; the method was immunoSEQ multiplex PCR. The table lists more than 2,000,000 clones, about 92% of them singletons. The sequencing input was naive CD4+ T cells sorted from blood. These receptors came from a young man in good health. Each CDR3 is given without its conserved first and last residue. A row's size may be missing; if present it is once, few, many or a size class.

v_call: TRBV2; clone_size: few; cdr3_aa: ASSEVRQGEAF
v_call: TRBV27; clone_size: NA; cdr3_aa: ASSLFGTDNQPQH
v_call: TRBV19; clone_size: once; cdr3_aa: ASEYGQANYGYT
v_call: TRBV10-2; clone_size: NA; cdr3_aa: ASRRGGRGETQY
v_call: TRBV6-5; clone_size: NA; cdr3_aa: ASSLLRGYGYT
v_call: TRBV5-4; clone_size: NA; cdr3_aa: ASRQGGADTQY
v_call: TRBV25-1; clone_size: NA; cdr3_aa: ASSSPLAQY
v_call: TRBV9; clone_size: NA; cdr3_aa: ASSATDGKQETQY
v_call: TRBV6-5; clone_size: NA; cdr3_aa: ASSYGTVQETQY
v_call: TRBV28; clone_size: NA; cdr3_aa: ASSVGGIDNSPLH
v_call: TRBV11-3; clone_size: NA; cdr3_aa: ASSSAAGQGQDQPQH
v_call: TRBV11-3; clone_size: NA; cdr3_aa: ASSPGTGGGETQY
v_call: TRBV19; clone_size: NA; cdr3_aa: ASSWDRGYQPQH
v_call: TRBV7-2; clone_size: NA; cdr3_aa: ASNTRQGIGSPLH
v_call: TRBV7-6; clone_size: NA; cdr3_aa: ASSQQGVGEKLF
v_call: TRBV27; clone_size: NA; cdr3_aa: ASSLRDSSSPLH
v_call: TRBV6-5; clone_size: NA; cdr3_aa: ASSRGRGTHEQY
v_call: TRBV11-2; clone_size: NA; cdr3_aa: ASSRNGGNSLAQY
v_call: TRBV6-1; clone_size: NA; cdr3_aa: ASSEAGSNQPQH
v_call: TRBV6-5; clone_size: NA; cdr3_aa: ASSLGPGSTEAF
v_call: TRBV6-5; clone_size: NA; cdr3_aa: ASSLGLPPNTGELF
v_call: TRBV5-6; clone_size: NA; cdr3_aa: ASSGGTGRTGETQY
v_call: TRBV6-5; clone_size: NA; cdr3_aa: ASGRGRMGNGELF
v_call: TRBV6-1; clone_size: NA; cdr3_aa: ASRRRGTETQY
v_call: TRBV5-1; clone_size: NA; cdr3_aa: ASSLNSWDRETQY
v_call: TRBV5-4; clone_size: once; cdr3_aa: ASSLASGNTGELF
v_call: TRBV18; clone_size: NA; cdr3_aa: ASSPLRASYEQY
v_call: TRBV5-5; clone_size: NA; cdr3_aa: ASSSSSGGYYEQY
v_call: TRBV7-6; clone_size: few; cdr3_aa: ASSLQGDRAEAF
v_call: TRBV19; clone_size: NA; cdr3_aa: ASSITSGGAGFTDTQY
v_call: TRBV9; clone_size: NA; cdr3_aa: ASSVHPGQGDYGYT
v_call: TRBV9; clone_size: NA; cdr3_aa: ASSDVRGTDTQY
v_call: TRBV7-9; clone_size: once; cdr3_aa: ASSYDGQGGGYT
v_call: TRBV28; clone_size: NA; cdr3_aa: ASSLQYSYT
v_call: TRBV4-1; clone_size: once; cdr3_aa: ARQLAGGSYEQY
v_call: TRBV6-5; clone_size: NA; cdr3_aa: ASSYTPGQPQH
v_call: TRBV27; clone_size: NA; cdr3_aa: ASSPRGDTQY
v_call: TRBV6-1; clone_size: once; cdr3_aa: ASSEATGHLSYEQY
v_call: TRBV18; clone_size: NA; cdr3_aa: ASSPPGKANEKLF
v_call: TRBV7-9; clone_size: NA; cdr3_aa: ASSLYNEQY
v_call: TRBV7-2; clone_size: NA; cdr3_aa: ASSSQTRGSGTEAF